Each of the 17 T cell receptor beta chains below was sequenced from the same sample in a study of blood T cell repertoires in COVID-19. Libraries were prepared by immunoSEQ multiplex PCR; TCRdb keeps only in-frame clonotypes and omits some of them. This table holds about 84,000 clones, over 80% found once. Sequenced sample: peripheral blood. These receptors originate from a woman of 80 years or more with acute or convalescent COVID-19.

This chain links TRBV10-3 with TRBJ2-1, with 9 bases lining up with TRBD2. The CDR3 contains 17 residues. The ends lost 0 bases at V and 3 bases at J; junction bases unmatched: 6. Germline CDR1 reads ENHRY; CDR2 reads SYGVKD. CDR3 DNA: TGTGCCATCAGTGAGTCGAGGGCTAGCGGGGACTACAATGAGCAGTTCTTC. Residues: CAISESRASGDYNEQFF.

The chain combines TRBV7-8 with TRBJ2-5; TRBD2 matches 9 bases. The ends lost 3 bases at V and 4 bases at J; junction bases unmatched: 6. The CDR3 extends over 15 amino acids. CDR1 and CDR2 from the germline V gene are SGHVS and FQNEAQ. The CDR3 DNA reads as TGTGCCAGCAGCTTCATAGCGGGAGAAGGAGAGACCCAGTACTTC. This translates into CASSFIAGEGETQYF.

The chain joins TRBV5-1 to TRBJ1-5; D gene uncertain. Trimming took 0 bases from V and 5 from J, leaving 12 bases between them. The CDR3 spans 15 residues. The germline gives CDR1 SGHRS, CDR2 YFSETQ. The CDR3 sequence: CASSLEGRGDQPQHF. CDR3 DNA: TGCGCCAGCAGCTTGGAGGGTCGGGGTGATCAGCCCCAGCATTTT.

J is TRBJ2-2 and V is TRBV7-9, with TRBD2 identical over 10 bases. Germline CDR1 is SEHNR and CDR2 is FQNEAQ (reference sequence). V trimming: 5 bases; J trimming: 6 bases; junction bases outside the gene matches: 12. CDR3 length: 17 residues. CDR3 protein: CASSNAPGLAFAGELFF. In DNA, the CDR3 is TGTGCCAGCAGCAACGCCCCGGGACTAGCGTTCGCCGGGGAGCTGTTTTTT.

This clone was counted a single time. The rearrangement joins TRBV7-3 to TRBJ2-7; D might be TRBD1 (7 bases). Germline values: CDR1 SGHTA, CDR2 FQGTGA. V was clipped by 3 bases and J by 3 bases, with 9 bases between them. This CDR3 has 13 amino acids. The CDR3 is CASSFQGGYEQYF. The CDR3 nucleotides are TGTGCCAGCAGCTTCCAGGGGGGCTACGAGCAGTACTTC.

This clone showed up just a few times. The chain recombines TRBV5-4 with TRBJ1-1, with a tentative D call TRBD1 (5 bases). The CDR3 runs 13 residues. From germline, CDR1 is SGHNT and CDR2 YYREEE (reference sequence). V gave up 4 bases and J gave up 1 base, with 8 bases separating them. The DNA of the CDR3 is TGTGCCAGCAGCCTACAGGAGAACACTGAAGCTTTCTTT. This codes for CASSLQENTEAFF. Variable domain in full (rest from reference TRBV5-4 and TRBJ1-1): ETGVTQSPTHLIKTRGQQVTLRCSSQSGHNTVSWYQQALGQGPQFIFQYYREEENGRGNFPPRFSGLQFPNYSSELNVNALELDDSALYLCASSLQENTEAFFGQGTRLTVV.

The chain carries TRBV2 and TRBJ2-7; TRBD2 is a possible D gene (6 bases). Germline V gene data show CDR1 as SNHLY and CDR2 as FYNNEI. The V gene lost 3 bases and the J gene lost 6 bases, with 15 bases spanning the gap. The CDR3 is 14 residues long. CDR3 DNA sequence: TGTGCCAGCAGTGACGCGGCGGGATCCGGCGAGCAGTACTTC. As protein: CASSDAAGSGEQYF.

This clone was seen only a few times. The CDR3 region has the DNA TGTGCCAGCAGCTTAGGAGGGCCAAGGGATACGCAGTATTTT. It yields the protein CASSLGGPRDTQYF. The chain uses TRBV7-9 and TRBJ2-3; D perhaps matches TRBD2 (5 bases). V lost 1 base and J lost 6, with 11 bases in between. Per the germline V gene, CDR1 is SEHNR and CDR2 is FQNEAQ (reference sequence). CDR3 size: 14 residues.

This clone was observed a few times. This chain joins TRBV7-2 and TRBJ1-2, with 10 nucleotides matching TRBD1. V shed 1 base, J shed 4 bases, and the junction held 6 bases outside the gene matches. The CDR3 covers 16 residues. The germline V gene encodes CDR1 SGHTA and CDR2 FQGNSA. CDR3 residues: CASSLETGQGSYGYTF. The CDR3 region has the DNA TGTGCCAGCAGCTTAGAAACGGGACAGGGGTCCTATGGCTACACCTTC.

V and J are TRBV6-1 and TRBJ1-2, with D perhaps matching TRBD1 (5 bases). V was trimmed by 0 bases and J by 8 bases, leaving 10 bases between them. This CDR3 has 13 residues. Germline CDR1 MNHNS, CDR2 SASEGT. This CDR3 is CASSEAAGFGYTF. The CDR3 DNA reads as TGTGCCAGCAGTGAAGCGGCAGGGTTCGGCTACACCTTC.

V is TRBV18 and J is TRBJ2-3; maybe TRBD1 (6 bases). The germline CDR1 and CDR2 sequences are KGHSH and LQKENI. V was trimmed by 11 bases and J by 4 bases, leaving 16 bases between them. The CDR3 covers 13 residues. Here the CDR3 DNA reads TGTGCCCGTGGGGGCGGAGGAGCAGATACGCAGTATTTT. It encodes CARGGGGADTQYF.

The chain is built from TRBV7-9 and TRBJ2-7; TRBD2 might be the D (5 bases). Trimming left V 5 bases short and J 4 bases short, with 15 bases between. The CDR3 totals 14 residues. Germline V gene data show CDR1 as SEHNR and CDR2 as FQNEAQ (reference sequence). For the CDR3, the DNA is TGTGCCAGCAGCCTAACTAGAGGGTCTTACGAGCAGTACTTC. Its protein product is CASSLTRGSYEQYF.

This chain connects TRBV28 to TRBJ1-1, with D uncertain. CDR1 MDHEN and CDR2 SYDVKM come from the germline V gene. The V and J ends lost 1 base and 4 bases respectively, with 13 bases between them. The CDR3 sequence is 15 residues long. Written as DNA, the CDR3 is TGTGCCAGCAGTTTATTTGTCCCGGGGAGCACTGAAGCTTTCTTT. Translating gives CASSLFVPGSTEAFF.

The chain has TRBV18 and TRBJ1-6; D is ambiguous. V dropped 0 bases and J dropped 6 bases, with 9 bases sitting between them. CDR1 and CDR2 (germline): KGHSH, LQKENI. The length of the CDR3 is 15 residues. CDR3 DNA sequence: TGTGCCAGCTCACCACCGGTACGGTTTAATTCACCCCTCCACTTT. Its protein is CASSPPVRFNSPLHF.

The CDR3 region is CASSRLAGVYEQYF. The CDR3 nucleotides are TGTGCCAGTAGTAGGCTAGCGGGAGTATACGAGCAGTACTTC. The chain carries TRBV19 and TRBJ2-7; 10 bases align to TRBD2. The length of the CDR3 is 14 residues. CDR1 is LNHDA and CDR2 is SQIVND in the germline V gene (reference sequence). J lost 4 bases, V lost 4 bases, and 4 bases had no gene match.

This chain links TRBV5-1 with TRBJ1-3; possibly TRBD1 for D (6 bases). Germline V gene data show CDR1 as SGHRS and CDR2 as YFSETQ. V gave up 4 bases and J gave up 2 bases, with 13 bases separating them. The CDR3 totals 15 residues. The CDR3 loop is CASSPQGVPGNTIYF. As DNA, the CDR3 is TGCGCCAGCAGCCCACAGGGTGTCCCTGGAAACACCATATATTTT.

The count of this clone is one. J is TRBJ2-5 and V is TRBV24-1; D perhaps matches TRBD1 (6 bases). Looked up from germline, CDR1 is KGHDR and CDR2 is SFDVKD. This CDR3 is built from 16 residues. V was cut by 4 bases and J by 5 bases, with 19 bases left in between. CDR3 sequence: CATSDSGTYRGETQYF. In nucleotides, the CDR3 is TGTGCCACCAGTGACTCCGGGACATACCGCGGGGAGACCCAGTACTTC.